What follows are 17 T cell receptor beta chains derived from one specimen sequenced in a study of cytomegalovirus exposure and HLA in healthy donors. Sequencing was performed with immunoSEQ multiplex PCR; in TCRdb, only in-frame clones are kept and a portion is missing. Found here are over 200,000 clones, over 80% of them singletons; the top ten hold 4.5% to 6%. Material for sequencing was PBMCs. These receptors were taken from a woman aged 18-29 years in good health and CMV-seronegative.

The gene calls are TRBV2 and TRBJ2-1; tentative D call: TRBD2 (7 bases). Germline lookup yields CDR1 SNHLY and CDR2 FYNNEI. V lost 11 bases and J 6 bases, leaving 17 bases between the germline ends. The CDR3 is 13 residues long. The CDR3 protein is CAAGGLLGNEQFF. CDR3 DNA sequence: TGTGCCGCCGGGGGGCTATTGGGCAATGAGCAGTTCTTC.

This chain uses TRBV11-3 with TRBJ2-1; D is unclear. The CDR3 has 13 residues. Germline values: CDR1 SGHNT, CDR2 YENEEA. Trimming stripped 4 bases from V and 7 bases from J, with 11 bases between. The CDR3 bases are TGTGCCAGCAGCTCCGGAGCCAGGAATGAGCAGTTCTTC. This encodes CASSSGARNEQFF.

This chain links TRBV30 with TRBJ1-6, with D maybe TRBD1 (6 bases). This CDR3 is 14 amino acids long. Germline values: CDR1 GTSNPN, CDR2 SVGIG (reference sequence). Trimming pared 2 bases from V and 5 bases from J, leaving 10 bases between. The CDR3 DNA is TGTGCCTGGAGTTTAGGGGGGGATAATTCACCCCTCCACTTT. The encoded protein is CAWSLGGDNSPLHF.

This clone appeared a few times. The genes are TRBV30 and TRBJ1-1; D not certain. The CDR3 consists of 13 residues. CDR1 GTSNPN and CDR2 SVGIG come from the germline V gene (reference sequence). Trimming removed 5 bases from V and 0 bases from J, with 10 bases in between. The CDR3 region is CAWQGAMNTEAFF. CDR3 in DNA: TGTGCCTGGCAAGGCGCCATGAACACTGAAGCTTTCTTT.

This chain joins TRBV19 and TRBJ1-5; TRBD1 matches 7 bases. Trimming took 8 bases from V and 4 from J; bases not matched to a gene: 11. Germline CDR1 reads LNHDA; CDR2 reads SQIVND (reference sequence). There are 15 residues in the CDR3. CDR3 region: CASSIQTTGNQPQHF. CDR3 nucleotide sequence: TGTGCCAGTTCCATCCAAACGACAGGGAATCAGCCCCAGCATTTT. Full variable domain (outside the CDR3, taken from reference TRBV19 and TRBJ1-5): DGGITQSPKYLFRKEGQNVTLSCEQNLNHDAMYWYRQDPGQGLRLIYYSQIVNDFQKGDIAEGYSVSREKKESFPLTVTSAQKNPTAFYLCASSIQTTGNQPQHFGDGTRLSIL.

The rearrangement links TRBV2 to TRBJ2-3, with 10 bases matching TRBD2. Losses at the gene ends were 6 bases for V and 4 bases for J; bases not matched to a gene: 4. CDR3 size: 14 residues. Germline assignment: CDR1 SNHLY and CDR2 FYNNEI. This CDR3 is CASSPGTSADTQYF. In nucleotides, the CDR3 is TGTGCCAGCAGCCCCGGGACTAGCGCAGATACGCAGTATTTT.

The chain employs TRBV29-1 and TRBJ1-5; D not certain. The germline V and J ends were trimmed by 2 bases and 6 bases, with 20 bases remaining between them. Germline CDR1 reads SQVTM; CDR2 reads ANQGSEA. The CDR3 is 16 residues long. CDR3 loop: CSVETGQEGKVQPQHF. The CDR3 nucleotides are TGCAGCGTTGAAACGGGTCAGGAAGGGAAGGTTCAGCCCCAGCATTTT.

V gene TRBV2 combines with J gene TRBJ2-7, with D tentatively TRBD1 or TRBD2 (5 bases each). The ends were cut back, 7 bases at V and 4 bases at J, with 11 bases in the middle. The CDR3 is 12 residues long. Germline V lookup: CDR1 SNHLY, CDR2 FYNNEI. CDR3 region: CASTGTGYEQYF. CDR3 DNA sequence: TGTGCCAGCACCGGGACGGGTTACGAGCAGTACTTC.

The genes are TRBV27 and TRBJ2-1; D might be TRBD1 (6 bases). V lost 5 bases and J lost 5, with 10 bases in between. Germline-derived CDR1 and CDR2 are MNHEY and SMNVEV (reference sequence). The length of the CDR3 is 13 residues. CDR3 protein: CASSGGYDNEQFF. For the CDR3, the DNA is TGTGCCAGCAGTGGGGGCTATGACAATGAGCAGTTCTTC.

The chain carries TRBV9 and TRBJ1-2; TRBD1 aligns across 7 bases. Germline loops: CDR1 SGDLS, CDR2 YYNGEE. V gave up 3 bases and J gave up 5 bases; unmatched junction bases: 19. This CDR3 contains 18 residues. In DNA form, the CDR3 reads TGTGCCAGCAGCGACAACCCCGGCAATACCGGGACAGAGTATGGCTACACCTTC. Translating it yields CASSDNPGNTGTEYGYTF.

V usage is TRBV13 and J usage is TRBJ1-3; D gene unclear. Germline CDR1 and CDR2: PRHDT and FYEKMQ (reference sequence). The CDR3 covers 17 residues. Trimming shortened V by 2 bases and J by 0 bases, and 14 bases separated the two germline ends. CDR3 in amino acids: CASSLSIPYSSGNTIYF. In nucleotides, the CDR3 is TGTGCCAGCAGCTTAAGTATTCCATACTCCTCTGGAAACACCATATATTTT. Variable domain in full (rest from reference TRBV13 and TRBJ1-3): AAGVIQSPRHLIKEKRETATLKCYPIPRHDTVYWYQQGPGQDPQFLISFYEKMQSDKGSIPDRFSAQQFSDYHSELNMSSLELGDSALYFCASSLSIPYSSGNTIYFGEGSWLTVV.

The rearrangement uses TRBV7-7 and TRBJ2-7; the match to TRBD2 covers 7 bases. This CDR3 region has 15 residues. CDR1 and CDR2 (germline): SSHAT, FNYEAQ (reference sequence). V gave up 2 bases and J gave up 0 bases; unmatched junction bases: 4. CDR3 sequence (DNA): TGTGCCAGCAGCTTATGCCAGCGGGACTCCTACGAGCAGTACTTC. Translation: CASSLCQRDSYEQYF.

The chain employs TRBV7-9 and TRBJ2-7, with a possible D match to TRBD1 (7 bases). V gave up 5 bases and J gave up 0 bases, with 17 bases separating them. Germline CDR1 SEHNR, CDR2 FQNEAQ (reference sequence). CDR3 length: 16 amino acids. The CDR3, as DNA: TGTGCCAGCAGCCCAGGGGGGACGGTAGGCTCCTACGAGCAGTACTTC. Its translation: CASSPGGTVGSYEQYF.

V gene TRBV11-3 combines with J gene TRBJ1-5; D is unclear. The germline V and J ends were trimmed by 1 base and 3 bases, with 10 bases remaining between them. Germline loops: CDR1 SGHNT, CDR2 YENEEA. This CDR3 contains 15 residues. The CDR3 region has the DNA TGTGCCAGCAGCTTAGTTGGGGTTTCCAATCAGCCCCAGCATTTT. Its protein product is CASSLVGVSNQPQHF.

The V and J genes are TRBV27 and TRBJ2-7; D tentatively reads TRBD1 or TRBD2 (5 bases each). Looked up from germline, CDR1 is MNHEY and CDR2 is SMNVEV (reference sequence). Between the trimmed V and J ends, which lost 7 bases and 5 bases, there was a span of 21 bases. This CDR3 contains 15 residues. CDR3 region: CASNQGLYSGHEQYF. The CDR3 coding sequence is TGTGCCAGCAACCAGGGATTGTACTCGGGGCACGAGCAGTACTTC.

The V gene is TRBV6-5, the J gene TRBJ1-2; possible D gene TRBD1, 5 bases. Germline V gives CDR1 MNHEY, CDR2 SVGAGI. The CDR3 length is 13 residues. Trimming shortened V by 2 bases and J by 4 bases, and 8 bases separated the two germline ends. CDR3 sequence reads: CASSYGRAYGYTF. CDR3 coding DNA: TGTGCCAGCAGTTACGGCAGGGCCTATGGCTACACCTTC.

The chain combines TRBV6-6 with TRBJ2-1; possibly TRBD1 for D (5 bases). Trimming shortened V by 0 bases and J by 2 bases, and 8 bases separated the two germline ends. CDR1 is MNHNY and CDR2 is SVGAGI in the germline V gene (reference sequence). The CDR3 is made up of 15 amino acids. CDR3 nucleotide sequence: TGTGCCAGCAGTTACTCAAGGGGAACCTACAATGAGCAGTTCTTC. The encoded protein is CASSYSRGTYNEQFF.